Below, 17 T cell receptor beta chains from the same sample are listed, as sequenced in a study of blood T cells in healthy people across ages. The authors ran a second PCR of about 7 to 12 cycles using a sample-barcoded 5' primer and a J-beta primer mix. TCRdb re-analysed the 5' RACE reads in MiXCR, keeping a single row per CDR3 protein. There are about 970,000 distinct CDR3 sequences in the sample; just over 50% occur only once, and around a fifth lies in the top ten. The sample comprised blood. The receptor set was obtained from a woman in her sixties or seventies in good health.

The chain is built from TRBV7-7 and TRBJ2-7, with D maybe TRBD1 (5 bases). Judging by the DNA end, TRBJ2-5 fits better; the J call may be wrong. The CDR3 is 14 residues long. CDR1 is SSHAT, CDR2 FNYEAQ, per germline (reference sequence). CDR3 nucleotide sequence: TGTGCCAGCAGCTTAGCACGCAGGGATGGGACCCAGTACTTC. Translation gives CASSLARRDGTQYF.

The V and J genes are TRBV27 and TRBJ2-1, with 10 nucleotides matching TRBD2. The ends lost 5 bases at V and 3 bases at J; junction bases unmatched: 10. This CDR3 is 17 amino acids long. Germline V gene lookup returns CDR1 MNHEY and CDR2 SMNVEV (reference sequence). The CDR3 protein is CASSPRDWTSGYNEQFF. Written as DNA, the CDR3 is TGTGCCAGCAGTCCCCGCGACTGGACTAGCGGCTACAATGAGCAGTTCTTC.

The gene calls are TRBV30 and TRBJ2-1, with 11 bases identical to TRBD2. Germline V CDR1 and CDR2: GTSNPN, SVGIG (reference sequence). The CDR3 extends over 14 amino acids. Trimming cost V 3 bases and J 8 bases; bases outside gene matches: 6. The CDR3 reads CAWSSGLAVYEQFF. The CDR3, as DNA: TGTGCCTGGAGCTCGGGACTAGCGGTTTATGAGCAGTTCTTC.

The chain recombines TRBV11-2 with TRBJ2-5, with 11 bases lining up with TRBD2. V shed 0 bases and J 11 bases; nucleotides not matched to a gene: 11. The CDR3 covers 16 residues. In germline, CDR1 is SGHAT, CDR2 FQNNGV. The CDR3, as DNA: TGTGCCAGCAGCTTAGAGGACGGACTAGCGGGTCTGGAGCAGTACTTC. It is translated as CASSLEDGLAGLEQYF.

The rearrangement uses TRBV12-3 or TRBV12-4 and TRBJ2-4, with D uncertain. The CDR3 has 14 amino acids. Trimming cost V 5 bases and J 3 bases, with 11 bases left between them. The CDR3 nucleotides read TGTGCCAGCAGTCCCCGGACCCTCAAAAACATTCAGTACTTC. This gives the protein CASSPRTLKNIQYF.

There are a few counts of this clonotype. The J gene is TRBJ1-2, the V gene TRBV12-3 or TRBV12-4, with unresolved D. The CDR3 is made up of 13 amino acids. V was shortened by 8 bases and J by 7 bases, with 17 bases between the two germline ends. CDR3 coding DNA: TGTGCCAGCTATTCGGCGGGGTTGGCTGGCTACACCTTC. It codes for CASYSAGLAGYTF.

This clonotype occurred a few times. The CDR3 sequence: CSARGAGDITYNSPLHF. The CDR3 DNA sequence: TGCAGTGCTAGAGGGGCAGGGGATATCACCTATAATTCACCCCTCCACTTT. The chain combines TRBV20-1 with TRBJ1-6; D might be TRBD1 (6 bases). CDR1 and CDR2 from the germline V gene are DFQATT and SNEGSKA (reference sequence). V lost 1 base and J 2 bases, leaving 15 bases between the germline ends. The CDR3 runs to 17 residues.

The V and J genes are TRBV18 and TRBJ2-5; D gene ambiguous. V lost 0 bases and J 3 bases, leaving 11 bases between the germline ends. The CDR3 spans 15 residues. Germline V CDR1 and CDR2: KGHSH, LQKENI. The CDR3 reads CASSPPGGREETQYF. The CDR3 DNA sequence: TGTGCCAGCTCACCACCGGGTGGACGGGAAGAGACCCAGTACTTC. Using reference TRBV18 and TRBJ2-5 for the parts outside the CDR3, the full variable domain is NAGVMQNPRHLVRRRGQEARLRCSPMKGHSHVYWYRQLPEEGLKFMVYLQKENIIDESGMPKERFSAEFPKEGPSILRIQQVVRGDSAAYFCASSPPGGREETQYFGPGTRLLVL.

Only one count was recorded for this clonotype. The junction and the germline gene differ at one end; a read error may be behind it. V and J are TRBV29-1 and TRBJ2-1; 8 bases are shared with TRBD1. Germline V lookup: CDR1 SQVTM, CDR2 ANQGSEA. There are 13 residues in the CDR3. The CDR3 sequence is CSARTGKLHEQFF. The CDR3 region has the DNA TGCAGCGCCAGGACAGGGAAGTTACACGAGCAGTTCTTT.

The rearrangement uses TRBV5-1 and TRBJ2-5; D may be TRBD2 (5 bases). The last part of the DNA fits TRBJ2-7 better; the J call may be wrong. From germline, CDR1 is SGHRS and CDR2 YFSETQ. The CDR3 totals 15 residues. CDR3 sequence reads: CASSLGLSSTYEQYF. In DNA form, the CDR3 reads TGCGCCAGCAGCTTGGGACTATCCTCTACCTACGAGCAGTACTTC.

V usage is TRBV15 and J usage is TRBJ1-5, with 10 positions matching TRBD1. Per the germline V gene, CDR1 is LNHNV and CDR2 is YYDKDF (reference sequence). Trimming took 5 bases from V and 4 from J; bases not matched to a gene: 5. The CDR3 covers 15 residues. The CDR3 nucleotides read TGTGCCACCAGCTCTGACAGGGGGCCTAATCAGCCCCAGCATTTT. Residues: CATSSDRGPNQPQHF. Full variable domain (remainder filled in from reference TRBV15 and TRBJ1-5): DAMVIQNPRYQVTQFGKPVTLSCSQTLNHNVMYWYQQKSSQAPKLLFHYYDKDFNNEADTPDNFQSRRPNTSFCFLDIRSPGLGDTAMYLCATSSDRGPNQPQHFGDGTRLSIL.

The CDR3 here is CATRGSTEAGANTGANVLTF. CDR3 coding DNA: TGTGCCACCAGGGGTTCAACAGAAGCAGGGGCGAATACTGGGGCCAACGTCCTGACTTTC. The rearrangement joins TRBV15 to TRBJ2-6; D is possibly TRBD1 (6 bases). The V gene's germline CDR1 is LNHNV and CDR2 YYDKDF (reference sequence). Trimming took off 6 bases at V and 2 bases at J, with 26 bases between the two ends. The length of the CDR3 is 20 residues.

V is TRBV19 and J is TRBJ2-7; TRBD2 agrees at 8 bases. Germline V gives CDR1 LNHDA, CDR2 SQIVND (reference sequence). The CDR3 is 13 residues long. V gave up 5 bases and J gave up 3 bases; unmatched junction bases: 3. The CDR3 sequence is CASSVGLVYEQYF. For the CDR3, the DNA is TGTGCCAGTAGTGTGGGACTAGTCTACGAGCAGTACTTC.

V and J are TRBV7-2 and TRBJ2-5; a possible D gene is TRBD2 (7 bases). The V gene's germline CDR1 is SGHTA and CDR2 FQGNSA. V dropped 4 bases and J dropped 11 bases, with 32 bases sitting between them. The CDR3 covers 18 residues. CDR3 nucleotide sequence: TGTGCCAGCAGCTCTACGACGCGGGGGACGGGGGCTGTTAATGAGCAGTACTTC. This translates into CASSSTTRGTGAVNEQYF.

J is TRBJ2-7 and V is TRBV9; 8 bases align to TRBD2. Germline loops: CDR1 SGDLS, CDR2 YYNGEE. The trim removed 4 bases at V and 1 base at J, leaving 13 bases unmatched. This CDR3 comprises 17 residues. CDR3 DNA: TGTGCCAGCAGCTCCCCTCGGGGGTCTAGCGGGTCCTACGAGCAGTACTTC. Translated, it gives CASSSPRGSSGSYEQYF.

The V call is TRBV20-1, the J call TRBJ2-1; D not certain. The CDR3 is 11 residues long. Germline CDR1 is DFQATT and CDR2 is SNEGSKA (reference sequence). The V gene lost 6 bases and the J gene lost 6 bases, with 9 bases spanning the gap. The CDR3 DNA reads TGCAGTGCCCCGAGCTTCAATGAGCAGTTCTTC. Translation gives CSAPSFNEQFF.

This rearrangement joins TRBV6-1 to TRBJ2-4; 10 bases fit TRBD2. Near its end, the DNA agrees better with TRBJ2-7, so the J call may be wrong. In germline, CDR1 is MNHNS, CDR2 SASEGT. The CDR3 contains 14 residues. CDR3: CASSEARTSGEQYF. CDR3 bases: TGTGCCAGCAGTGAAGCGCGGACTAGCGGCGAGCAGTACTTC.